This TCR beta chain was recorded in a study of blood T cell repertoires in COVID-19. About the research overall: PBMCs, B-cell-depleted T cells, or T cells provided the cDNA or gDNA that made up the material.

Authors' processing steps: Estimation of nucleated cell counts was performed using reference gene primer amplification. The protocol was immunoSEQ multiplex PCR, while the TCRdb copy is restricted to in-frame clones and leaves out a portion. V and J calls and clone size are those listed in that table; D and trimming were worked out from the DNA. Among approximately 130,000 clones listed, 83% were seen once. CDR3 length equals 15 residues. V gave up 0 bases and J gave up 6 bases, with 14 bases separating them. Germline V lookup: CDR1 LNHNV, CDR2 YYDKDF (reference sequence). The J gene is TRBJ1-2, the V gene TRBV15; possible D gene TRBD1, 5 bases. The clonotype originates from an older man with active or convalescent COVID-19. Material for sequencing was peripheral blood. The CDR3, as DNA: TGTGCCACCAGCAGAGAGCTTGGGGGGAACCATGGCTACACCTTC. Its protein product is CATSRELGGNHGYTF.